This T cell receptor (beta chain) stems from a study of blood T cell repertoires in COVID-19. As for the study in general: Spain, Italy and the United States supplied samples that represented acute and convalescent COVID-19.

CDR3 length: 14 amino acids. CDR1 and CDR2 (germline): LGHDT, YNNKEL (reference sequence). The V gene end was trimmed by 5 bases and the J gene end by 8 bases; junction bases not matched to a gene: 11. Profiling relied on immunoSEQ multiplex PCR, and the TCRdb table lists in-frame clones only, not all of them. The data hold tens of thousands of clones, with 80% to 90% observed a single time. The chain couples TRBV3-1 (or the pseudogene TRBV3-2) to TRBJ2-7, with 8 bases aligning to TRBD2. The clonotype was recovered from an elderly man with acute or convalescent COVID-19. The sequenced sample consisted of peripheral blood. The CDR3 spells CASSYGTRDRQQYF. CDR3 bases: TGTGCCAGCAGCTACGGGACTAGGGATAGGCAGCAGTACTTC.